The 3 T cell receptor beta chains reported below all come from one sample, sequenced in a study of human T cells and chemical hapten exposure. Time point meaning: patch test 1, 2 weeks after DPC sensitization. Treatment: therapeutic diphenylcyclopropenone sensitization with weekly scalp DPC. TCRdb itself ran the RACE reads through MiXCR, one entry per CDR3 protein. The repertoire holds roughly 200,000 distinct CDR3 sequences, approximately 20% seen once, with about 6.7% in the top ten. This specimen was whole blood, taken in connection with sensitization to the hapten diphenylcyclopropenone (DPC). These receptors were collected from a woman aged 50 to 60 with alopecia areata. Some clones in this sample may be carry-over from other donors' samples.

This chain joins TRBV7-6 and TRBJ1-4; 7 bases map to TRBD1. Trimming at V came to 1 base and at J to 7 bases, leaving 9 bases not matched to a gene. CDR1 SGHVS and CDR2 FNYEAQ come from the germline V gene. The length of the CDR3 is 16 residues. The CDR3, as DNA: TGTGCCAGCAGCTTAGGCCCAGGGGGGGGAGTTGAAAAACTGTTTTTT. Translated, it gives CASSLGPGGGVEKLFF.

The rearrangement joins TRBV5-1 to TRBJ2-2, with no clear D. The CDR3 has 15 amino acids. Germline CDR1 is SGHRS and CDR2 is YFSETQ. Trimming shortened V by 6 bases and J by 5 bases, and 17 bases separated the two germline ends. The CDR3 DNA follows: TGCGCCAGCACCTCGTCCACTTTAAGTACCGGGGAGCTGTTTTTT. Translated, it gives CASTSSTLSTGELFF.

The table lists this clonotype with many counts. The genes are TRBV20-1 and TRBJ2-1, with 11 bases identical to TRBD2. With 0 bases clipped from V and 2 bases from J, the junction kept 12 bases outside the gene matches. Germline V gene sequence: CDR1 DFQATT, CDR2 SNEGSKA (reference sequence). There are 19 residues in the CDR3. The CDR3 coding sequence is TGCAGTGCTAGAGATCCGCTAGCGGGAGGCGGGGGGCCCTACAATGAGCAGTTCTTC. Amino acids: CSARDPLAGGGGPYNEQFF.